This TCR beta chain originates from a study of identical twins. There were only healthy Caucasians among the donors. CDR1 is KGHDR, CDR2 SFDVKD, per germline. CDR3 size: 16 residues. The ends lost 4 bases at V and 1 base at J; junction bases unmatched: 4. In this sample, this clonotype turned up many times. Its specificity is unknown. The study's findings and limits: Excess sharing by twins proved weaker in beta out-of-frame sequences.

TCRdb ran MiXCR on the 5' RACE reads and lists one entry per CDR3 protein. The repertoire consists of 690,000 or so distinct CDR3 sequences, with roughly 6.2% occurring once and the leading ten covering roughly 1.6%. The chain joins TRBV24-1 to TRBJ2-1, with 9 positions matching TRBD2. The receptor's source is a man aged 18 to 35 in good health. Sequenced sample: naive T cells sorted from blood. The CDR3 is CATSDRLAASYNEQFF. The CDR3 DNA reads TGTGCCACCAGTGACCGACTAGCGGCATCCTACAATGAGCAGTTCTTC.